This T cell receptor (beta chain) was sequenced in a study of OX40 agonist ivuxolimab in advanced cancers. Background on the study: Partial responses occurred in Three dose-escalation patients, one with hepatocellular carcinoma and two with cutaneous melanoma.

Libraries were prepared by immunoSEQ multiplex PCR; TCRdb keeps only in-frame clonotypes and omits some of them. This sample carries fewer than 85,000 clones, 92% of them seen once, and the ten largest clones take 8% to 13%. The sequenced sample was CD4+ or CD8+ T cells sorted from blood, obtained in a trial of the OX40 agonist ivuxolimab. The TCR originated in an adult with an advanced solid tumor such as melanoma, head and neck, liver or kidney cancer.

The CDR3 bases are TGTGCCAGCAGTAAGCCCCCAGGGGAAACCTACGAGCAGTACTTC. It is translated as CASSKPPGETYEQYF. The chain couples TRBV2 to TRBJ2-7, with a weak D call TRBD1 (6 bases). The CDR3 extends over 15 amino acids. The V and J ends lost 5 bases and 2 bases respectively, with 16 bases between them. Looked up from germline, CDR1 is SNHLY and CDR2 is FYNNEI.